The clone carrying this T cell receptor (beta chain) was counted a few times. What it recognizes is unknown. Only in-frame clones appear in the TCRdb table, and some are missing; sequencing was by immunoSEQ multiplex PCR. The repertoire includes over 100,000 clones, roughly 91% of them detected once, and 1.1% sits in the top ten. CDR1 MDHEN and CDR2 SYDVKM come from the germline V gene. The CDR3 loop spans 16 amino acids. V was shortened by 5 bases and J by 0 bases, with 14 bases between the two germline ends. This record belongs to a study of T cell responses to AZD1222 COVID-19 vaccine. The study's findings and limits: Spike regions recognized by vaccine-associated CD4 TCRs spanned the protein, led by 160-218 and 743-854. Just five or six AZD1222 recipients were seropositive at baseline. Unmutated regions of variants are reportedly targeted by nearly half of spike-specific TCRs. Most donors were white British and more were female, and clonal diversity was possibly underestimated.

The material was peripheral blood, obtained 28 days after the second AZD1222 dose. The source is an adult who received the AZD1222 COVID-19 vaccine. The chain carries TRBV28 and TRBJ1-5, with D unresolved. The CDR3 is CASSPNGLSSNQPQHF. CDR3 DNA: TGTGCCAGCAGTCCGAACGGGTTGTCTAGCAATCAGCCCCAGCATTTT.